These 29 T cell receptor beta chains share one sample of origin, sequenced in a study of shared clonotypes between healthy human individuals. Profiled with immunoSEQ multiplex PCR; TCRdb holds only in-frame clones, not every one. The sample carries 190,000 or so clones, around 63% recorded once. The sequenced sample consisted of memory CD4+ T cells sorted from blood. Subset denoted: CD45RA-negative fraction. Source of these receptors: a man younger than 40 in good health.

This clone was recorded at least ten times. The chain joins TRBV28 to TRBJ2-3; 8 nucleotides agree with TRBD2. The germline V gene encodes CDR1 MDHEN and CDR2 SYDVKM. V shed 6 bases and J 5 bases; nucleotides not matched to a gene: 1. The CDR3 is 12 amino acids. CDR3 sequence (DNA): TGTGCCAGCAGAGCGGGAGTAGATACGCAGTATTTT. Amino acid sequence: CASRAGVDTQYF.

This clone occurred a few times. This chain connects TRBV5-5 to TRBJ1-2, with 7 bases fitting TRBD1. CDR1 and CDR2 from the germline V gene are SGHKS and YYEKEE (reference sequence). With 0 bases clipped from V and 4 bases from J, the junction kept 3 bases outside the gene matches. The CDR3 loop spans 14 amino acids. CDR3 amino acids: CASSLEGQRYGYTF. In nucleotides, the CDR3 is TGTGCCAGCAGCTTGGAGGGACAGCGCTATGGCTACACCTTC.

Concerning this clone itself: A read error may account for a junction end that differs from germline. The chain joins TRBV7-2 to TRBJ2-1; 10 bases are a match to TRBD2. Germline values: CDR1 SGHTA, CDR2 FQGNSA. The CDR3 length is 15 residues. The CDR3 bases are TGTGCCAGCAGCGTAGCGGGAGGAGGAATCAATGAGCAGTTCTTC. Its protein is CASSVAGGGINEQFF.

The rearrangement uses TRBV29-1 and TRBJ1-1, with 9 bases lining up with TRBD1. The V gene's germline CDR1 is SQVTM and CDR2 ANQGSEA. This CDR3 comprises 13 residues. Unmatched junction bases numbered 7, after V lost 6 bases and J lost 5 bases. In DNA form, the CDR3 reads TGCAGCGTGGGGGACAGGGAGTGGACTGAAGCTTTCTTT. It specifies CSVGDREWTEAFF.

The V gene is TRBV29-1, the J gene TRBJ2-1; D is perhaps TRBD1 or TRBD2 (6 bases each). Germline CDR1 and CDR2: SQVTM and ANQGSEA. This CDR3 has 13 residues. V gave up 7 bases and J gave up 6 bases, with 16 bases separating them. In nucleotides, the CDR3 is TGCAGCGGCGGGACACCTCCTACCAATGAGCAGTTCTTC. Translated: CSGGTPPTNEQFF.

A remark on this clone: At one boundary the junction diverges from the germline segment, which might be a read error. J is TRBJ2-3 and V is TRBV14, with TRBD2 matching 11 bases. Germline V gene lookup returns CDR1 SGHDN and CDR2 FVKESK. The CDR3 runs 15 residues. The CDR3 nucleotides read TGTGCAAGCACGGGGGGACTAGCGGGCACAGATACGCAGTATTTT. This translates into CASTGGLAGTDTQYF.

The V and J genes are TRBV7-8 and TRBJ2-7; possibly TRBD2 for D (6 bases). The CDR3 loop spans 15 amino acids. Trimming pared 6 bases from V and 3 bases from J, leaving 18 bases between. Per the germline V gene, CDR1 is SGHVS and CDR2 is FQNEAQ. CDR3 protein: CASSRRAGLFYEQYF. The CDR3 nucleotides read TGTGCCAGCAGTCGTCGAGCGGGTCTCTTCTACGAGCAGTACTTC.

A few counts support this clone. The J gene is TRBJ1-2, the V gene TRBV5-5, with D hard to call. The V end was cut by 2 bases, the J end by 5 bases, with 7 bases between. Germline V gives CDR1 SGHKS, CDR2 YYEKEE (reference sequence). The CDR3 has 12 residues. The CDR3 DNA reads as TGTGCCAGCAGCTTCCCCCCGTATGGCTACACCTTC. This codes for CASSFPPYGYTF.

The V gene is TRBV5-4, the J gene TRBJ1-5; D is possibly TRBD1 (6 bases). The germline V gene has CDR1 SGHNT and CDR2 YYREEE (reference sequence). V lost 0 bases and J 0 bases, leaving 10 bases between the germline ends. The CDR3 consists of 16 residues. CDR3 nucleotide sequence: TGTGCCAGCAGCTTGGGGGGCAGGGGTAGCAATCAGCCCCAGCATTTT. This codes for CASSLGGRGSNQPQHF.

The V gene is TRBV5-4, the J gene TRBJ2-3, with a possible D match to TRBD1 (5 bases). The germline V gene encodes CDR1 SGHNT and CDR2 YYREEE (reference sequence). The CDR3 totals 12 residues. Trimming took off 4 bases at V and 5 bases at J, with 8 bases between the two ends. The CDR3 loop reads CASSATVDTQYF. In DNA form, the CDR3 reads TGTGCCAGCAGCGCGACAGTAGATACGCAGTATTTT.

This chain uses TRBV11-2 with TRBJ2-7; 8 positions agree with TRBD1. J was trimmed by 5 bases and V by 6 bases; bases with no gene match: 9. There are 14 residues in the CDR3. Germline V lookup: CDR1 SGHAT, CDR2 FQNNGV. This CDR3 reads CASRVATGGHEQYF. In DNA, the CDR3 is TGTGCCAGCAGGGTGGCCACAGGGGGTCACGAGCAGTACTTC.

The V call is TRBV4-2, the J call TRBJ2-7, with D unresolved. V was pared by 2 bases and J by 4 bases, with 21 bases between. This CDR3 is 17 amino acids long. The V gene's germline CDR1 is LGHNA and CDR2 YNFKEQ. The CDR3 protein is CASSQYGSAASFYEQYF. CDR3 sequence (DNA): TGTGCCAGCAGCCAATATGGGTCGGCAGCTTCATTTTACGAGCAGTACTTC.

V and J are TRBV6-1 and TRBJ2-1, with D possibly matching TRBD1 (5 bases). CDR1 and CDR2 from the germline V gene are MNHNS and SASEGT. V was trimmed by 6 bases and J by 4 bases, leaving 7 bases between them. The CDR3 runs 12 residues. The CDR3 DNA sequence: TGTGCCAGCAGGGACACTTACAATGAGCAGTTCTTC. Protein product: CASRDTYNEQFF.

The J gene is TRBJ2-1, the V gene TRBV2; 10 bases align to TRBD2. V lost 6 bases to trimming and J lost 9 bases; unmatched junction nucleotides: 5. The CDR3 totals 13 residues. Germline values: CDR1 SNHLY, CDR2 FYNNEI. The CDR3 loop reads CASSQASGSEQFF. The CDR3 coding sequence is TGTGCCAGCAGCCAGGCTAGCGGGAGTGAGCAGTTCTTC. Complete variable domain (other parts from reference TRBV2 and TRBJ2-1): EPEVTQTPSHQVTQMGQEVILRCVPISNHLYFYWYRQILGQKVEFLVSFYNNEISEKSEIFDDQFSVERPDGSNFTLKIRSTKLEDSAMYFCASSQASGSEQFFGPGTRLTVL.

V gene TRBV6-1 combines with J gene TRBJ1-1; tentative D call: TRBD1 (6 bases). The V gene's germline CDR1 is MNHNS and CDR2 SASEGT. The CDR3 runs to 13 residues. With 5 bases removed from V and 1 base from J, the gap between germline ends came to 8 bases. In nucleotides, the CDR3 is TGTGCCAGCAGTCAACAGGGGAACACTGAAGCTTTCTTT. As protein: CASSQQGNTEAFF.

The CDR3 here is CASSASHGNTIYF. The CDR3 bases are TGTGCCAGCAGCGCGAGCCATGGAAACACCATATATTTT. This sequence joins TRBV5-5 and TRBJ1-3, with no clear D. Germline V gives CDR1 SGHKS, CDR2 YYEKEE (reference sequence). This CDR3 comprises 13 residues. V lost 4 bases and J lost 3, with 8 bases in between.

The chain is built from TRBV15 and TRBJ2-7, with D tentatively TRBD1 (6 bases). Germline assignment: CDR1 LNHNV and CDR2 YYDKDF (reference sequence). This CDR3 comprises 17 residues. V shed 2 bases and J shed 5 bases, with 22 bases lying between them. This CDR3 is CATSRKGAQGSRDEQYF. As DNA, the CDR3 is TGTGCCACCAGCAGAAAAGGGGCACAGGGTAGTAGGGACGAGCAGTACTTC.

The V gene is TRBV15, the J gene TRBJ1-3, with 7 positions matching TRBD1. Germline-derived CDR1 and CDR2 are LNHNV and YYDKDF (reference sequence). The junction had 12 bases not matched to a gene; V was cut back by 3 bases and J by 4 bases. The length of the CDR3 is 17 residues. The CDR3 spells CATSSPDRAGPGNTIYF. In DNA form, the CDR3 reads TGTGCCACCAGCAGTCCTGACAGGGCCGGACCGGGAAACACCATATATTTT.

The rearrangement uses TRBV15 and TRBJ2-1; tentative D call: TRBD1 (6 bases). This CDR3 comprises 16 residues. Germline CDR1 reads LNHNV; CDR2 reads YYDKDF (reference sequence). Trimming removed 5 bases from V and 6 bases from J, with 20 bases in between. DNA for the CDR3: TGTGCCACCAGCCCGCGAGGGGACAAACTAGGCAATGAGCAGTTCTTC. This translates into CATSPRGDKLGNEQFF.

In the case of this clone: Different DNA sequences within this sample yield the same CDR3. The CDR3 is CASSLGSQETQYF. For the CDR3, the DNA is TGTGCCAGCAGCTTAGGGTCACAAGAGACCCAGTACTTC. The V call is TRBV7-2, the J call TRBJ2-5, with D unresolved. The CDR3 has 13 residues. V lost 1 base to trimming and J lost 2 bases, with 5 bases between them. From germline, CDR1 is SGHTA and CDR2 FQGNSA.

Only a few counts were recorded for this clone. The CDR3 spells CASWTGATGELFF. In nucleotides, the CDR3 is TGTGCCAGCTGGACAGGGGCCACCGGGGAGCTGTTTTTT. The chain recombines TRBV2 with TRBJ2-2, with 9 bases matching TRBD1. CDR3 length: 13 residues. Germline V gene lookup returns CDR1 SNHLY and CDR2 FYNNEI. J was trimmed by 4 bases and V by 8 bases; bases with no gene match: 2. The full variable domain, rest sourced from reference TRBV2 and TRBJ2-2, is EPEVTQTPSHQVTQMGQEVILRCVPISNHLYFYWYRQILGQKVEFLVSFYNNEISEKSEIFDDQFSVERPDGSNFTLKIRSTKLEDSAMYFCASWTGATGELFFGEGSRLTVL.

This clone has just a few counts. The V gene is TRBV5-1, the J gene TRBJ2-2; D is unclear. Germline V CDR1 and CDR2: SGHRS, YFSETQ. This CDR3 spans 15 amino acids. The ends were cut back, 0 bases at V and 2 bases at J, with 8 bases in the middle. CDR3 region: CASSLAPRNTGELFF. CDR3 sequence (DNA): TGCGCCAGCAGCTTGGCCCCTCGCAACACCGGGGAGCTGTTTTTT.

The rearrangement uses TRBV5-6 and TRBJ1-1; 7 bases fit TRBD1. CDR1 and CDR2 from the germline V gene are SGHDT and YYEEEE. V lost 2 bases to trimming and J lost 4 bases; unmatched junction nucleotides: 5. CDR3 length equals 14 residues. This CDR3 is CASSFDRVSTEAFF. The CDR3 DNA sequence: TGTGCCAGCAGCTTCGACAGGGTGAGCACTGAAGCTTTCTTT.

The CDR3 DNA reads TGTGCCAGCAGCTTAGTTGGGGGAGAATACGAGCAGTACTTC. It codes for CASSLVGGEYEQYF. This chain uses TRBV11-1 with TRBJ2-7, with D tentatively TRBD1 or TRBD2 (5 bases each). CDR1 and CDR2 (germline): SGHAT, FQDESV (reference sequence). V lost 1 base and J lost 4, with 11 bases in between. The CDR3 is 14 residues long.

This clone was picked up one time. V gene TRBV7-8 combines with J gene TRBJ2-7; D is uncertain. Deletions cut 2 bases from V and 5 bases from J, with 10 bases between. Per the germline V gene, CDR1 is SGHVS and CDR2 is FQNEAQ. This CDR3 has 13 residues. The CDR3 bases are TGTGCCAGCAGCTTACGGCTTCAGGACGAGCAGTACTTC. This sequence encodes CASSLRLQDEQYF.

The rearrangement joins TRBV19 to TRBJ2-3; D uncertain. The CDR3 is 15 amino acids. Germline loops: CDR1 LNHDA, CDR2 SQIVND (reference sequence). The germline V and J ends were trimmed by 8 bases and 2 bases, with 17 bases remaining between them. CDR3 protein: CASRPGPVFTDTQYF. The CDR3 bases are TGTGCCAGTCGACCGGGCCCAGTGTTCACAGATACGCAGTATTTT.

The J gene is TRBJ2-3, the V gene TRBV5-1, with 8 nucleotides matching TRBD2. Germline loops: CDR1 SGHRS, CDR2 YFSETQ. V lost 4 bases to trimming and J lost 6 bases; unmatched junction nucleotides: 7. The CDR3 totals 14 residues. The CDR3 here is CASSPLAEADTQYF. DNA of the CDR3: TGCGCCAGCAGCCCACTAGCGGAGGCGGATACGCAGTATTTT. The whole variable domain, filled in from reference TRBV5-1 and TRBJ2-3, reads KAGVTQTPRYLIKTRGQQVTLSCSPISGHRSVSWYQQTPGQGLQFLFEYFSETQRNKGNFPGRFSGRQFSNSRSEMNVSTLELGDSALYLCASSPLAEADTQYFGPGTRLTVL.

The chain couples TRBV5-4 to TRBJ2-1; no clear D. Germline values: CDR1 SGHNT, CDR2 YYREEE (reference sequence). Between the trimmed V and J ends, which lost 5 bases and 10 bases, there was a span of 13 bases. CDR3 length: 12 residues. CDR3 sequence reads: CASRGPSVEQFF. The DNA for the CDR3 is TGTGCCAGCAGGGGTCCTTCCGTGGAGCAGTTCTTC.

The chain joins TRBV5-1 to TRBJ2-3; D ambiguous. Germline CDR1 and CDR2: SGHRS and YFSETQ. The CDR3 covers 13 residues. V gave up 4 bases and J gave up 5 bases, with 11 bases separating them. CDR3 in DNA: TGCGCCAGCAGCGTAACCGGCATAGATACGCAGTATTTT. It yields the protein CASSVTGIDTQYF.